The rows below give T cell receptor beta chains drawn from one sample of a study of neurological immune-mediated disorders. One entry per CDR3 protein, called by TCRdb with MiXCR from the 5' RACE reads. The sample lists 81,000 or so distinct CDR3 sequences; 4.5% to 6.5% were seen once. The sequencing input was PBMCs. These TCRs come from a woman in her twenties or thirties with multiple sclerosis. Each CDR3 is given with its conserved first and last residue. A D gene is named only where the DNA matches it firmly. The size entry is marked missing in some rows and otherwise reads once, few, many or a size class.

d_call | j_call | v_call | clone_size | cdr3_aa | cdr3_nt
- | TRBJ1-1 | TRBV20-1 | many | CSVPKRQLRAFF | TGCAGTGTCCCCAAGAGGCAGCTAAGGGCTTTCTTT
TRBD2 | TRBJ2-3 | TRBV27 | many | CASSLFGGGPDTQYF | TGTGCCAGCAGTTTATTTGGGGGGGGTCCAGATACGCAGTATTTT
TRBD1 | TRBJ2-7 | TRBV20-1 | - | CSALSGTGNEQYF | TGCAGTGCCCTGTCCGGGACAGGGAACGAGCAGTACTTC
- | TRBJ1-2 | TRBV12-3/TRBV12-4 | many | CASSRGSGYTF | TGTGCCAGCAGTCGGGGGAGCGGCTACACCTTC
- | TRBJ1-4 | TRBV20-1 | many | CSARGDGGEKLFF | TGCAGTGCTAGAGGGGATGGAGGTGAAAAACTGTTTTTT
- | TRBJ2-7 | TRBV12-3/TRBV12-4 | many | CASSPGLYEQYF | TGTGCCAGCAGTCCCGGACTTTACGAGCAGTACTTC
- | TRBJ2-1 | TRBV3-1 | many | CASSQAGGTNEQFF | TGTGCCAGCAGCCAAGCCGGGGGCACGAATGAGCAGTTCTTC
TRBD2 | TRBJ2-3 | TRBV3-1 | many | CASSQELGAGGPTDTQYF | TGTGCCAGCAGCCAAGAGTTGGGGGCGGGAGGGCCGACAGATACGCAGTATTTT
TRBD1 | TRBJ2-3 | TRBV5-1 | many | CASSLGPGTGVDTQYF | TGCGCCAGCAGCTTGGGCCCGGGGACAGGGGTGGATACGCAGTATTTT
- | TRBJ2-3 | TRBV20-1 | few | CSARDGRSIDTQYF | TGCAGTGCTAGAGATGGGCGTAGTATAGATACGCAGTATTTT
TRBD1 | TRBJ2-1 | TRBV5-1 | many | CASSADRSNYNEQFF | TGCGCCAGCAGCGCGGACAGGAGTAACTACAATGAGCAGTTCTTC
- | TRBJ1-2 | TRBV5-5 | many | CASSLGGSYGYTF | TGTGCCAGCAGCTTGGGAGGGTCCTATGGCTACACCTTC
- | TRBJ2-7 | TRBV20-1 | many | CSASGGGYSYSYEQYF | TGCAGTGCTAGTGGGGGGGGCTATTCCTACTCCTACGAGCAGTACTTC
- | TRBJ2-5 | TRBV5-1 | many | CASTDGGIGETQYF | TGCGCCAGCACTGACGGAGGGATTGGGGAGACCCAGTACTTC
- | TRBJ1-1 | TRBV28 | many | CASGRQVNTEAFF | TGTGCCAGCGGAAGACAGGTGAACACTGAAGCTTTCTTT
- | TRBJ1-2 | TRBV28 | - | CASSSNGYTF | TGTGCCAGCAGTTCTAATGGCTACACCTTC
TRBD1 | TRBJ2-4 | TRBV5-1 | many | CASSLRTGGASGNIQYF | TGCGCCAGCAGCTTGCGGACAGGGGGTGCCTCAGGAAACATTCAGTACTTC
TRBD1 | TRBJ2-2 | TRBV7-9 | - | CASLSGGDGELFF | TGTGCCAGCCTTTCAGGGGGCGACGGGGAGCTGTTTTTT
TRBD2 | TRBJ2-1 | TRBV27 | many | CASSLSGSSYNEQFF | TGTGCCAGCAGTTTAAGCGGGAGCTCCTACAATGAGCAGTTCTTC
TRBD1 | TRBJ1-2 | TRBV24-1 | many | CATSGTGGEVYGYTF | TGTGCCACCAGTGGCACAGGGGGCGAGGTCTATGGCTACACCTTC
- | TRBJ2-3 | TRBV2 | many | CASSEARASSTDTQYF | TGTGCCAGCAGTGAAGCGAGGGCTTCTAGCACAGATACGCAGTATTTT
TRBD2 | TRBJ2-1 | TRBV5-1 | many | CASSFGGASLAGVYNEQFF | TGCGCCAGCAGCTTTGGAGGCGCCTCACTAGCGGGAGTCTACAATGAGCAGTTCTTC